This T cell receptor beta chain was identified in a study of blood T cell repertoires in COVID-19. Study details: Researchers got acute and convalescent COVID-19 samples from the United States, Italy and Spain.

Libraries were prepared by immunoSEQ multiplex PCR; TCRdb keeps only in-frame clonotypes and omits some of them. The profile shows about 82,000 clones, about 80% of them singletons. The CDR3 has 13 residues. The V gene's germline CDR1 is MDHEN and CDR2 SYDVKM. Trimming removed 2 bases from V and 1 base from J, with 3 bases in between. This receptor was obtained from a woman aged 40 to 55 with active or convalescent COVID-19. The J gene is TRBJ1-3, the V gene TRBV28, with unresolved D. Sequenced: peripheral blood. The CDR3 loop reads CASSLRSGNTIYF. The CDR3 DNA sequence: TGTGCCAGCAGTTTACGGTCTGGAAACACCATATATTTT.